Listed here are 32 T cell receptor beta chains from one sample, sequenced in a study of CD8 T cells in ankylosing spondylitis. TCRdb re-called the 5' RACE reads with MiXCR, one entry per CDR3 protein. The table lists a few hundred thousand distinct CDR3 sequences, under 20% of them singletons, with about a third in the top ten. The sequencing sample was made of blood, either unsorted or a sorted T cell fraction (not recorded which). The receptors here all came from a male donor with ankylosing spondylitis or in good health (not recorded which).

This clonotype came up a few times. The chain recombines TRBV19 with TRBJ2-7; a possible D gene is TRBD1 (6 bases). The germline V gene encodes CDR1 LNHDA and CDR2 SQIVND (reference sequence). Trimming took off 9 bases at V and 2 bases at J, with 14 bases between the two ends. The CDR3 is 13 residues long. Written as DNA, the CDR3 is TGTGCCAGCACCCCACAGGGAACCTACGAGCAGTACTTC. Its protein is CASTPQGTYEQYF. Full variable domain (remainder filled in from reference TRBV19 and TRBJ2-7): DGGITQSPKYLFRKEGQNVTLSCEQNLNHDAMYWYRQDPGQGLRLIYYSQIVNDFQKGDIAEGYSVSREKKESFPLTVTSAQKNPTAFYLCASTPQGTYEQYFGPGTRLTVT.

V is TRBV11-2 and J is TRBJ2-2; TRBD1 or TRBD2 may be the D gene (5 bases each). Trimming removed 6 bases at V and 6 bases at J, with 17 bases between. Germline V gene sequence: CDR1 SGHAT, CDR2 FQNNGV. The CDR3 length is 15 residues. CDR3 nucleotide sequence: TGTGCCAGCAGAGCCGGGACCCTCCTATCCGGGGAGCTGTTTTTT. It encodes CASRAGTLLSGELFF.

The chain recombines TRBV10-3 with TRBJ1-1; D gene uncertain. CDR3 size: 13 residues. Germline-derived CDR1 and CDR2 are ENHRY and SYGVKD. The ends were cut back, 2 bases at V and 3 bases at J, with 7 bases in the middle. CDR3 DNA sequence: TGTGCCATCAGTGAGCTCTGGGACACTGAAGCTTTCTTT. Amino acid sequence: CAISELWDTEAFF.

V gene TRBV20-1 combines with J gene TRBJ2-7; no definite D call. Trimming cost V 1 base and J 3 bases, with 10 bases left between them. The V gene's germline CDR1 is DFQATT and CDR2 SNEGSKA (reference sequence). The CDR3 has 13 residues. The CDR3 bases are TGCAGTGCTAGAGGTGACACCCACTACGAGCAGTACTTC. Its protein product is CSARGDTHYEQYF.

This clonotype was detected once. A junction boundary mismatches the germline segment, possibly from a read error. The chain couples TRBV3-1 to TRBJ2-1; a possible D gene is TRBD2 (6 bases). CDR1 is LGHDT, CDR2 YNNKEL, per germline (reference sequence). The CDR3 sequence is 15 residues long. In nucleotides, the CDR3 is TGTGCCTGCAGCCCTAAGCGGAGGGAGCACAATGAGCAGTTCTTC. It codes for CACSPKRREHNEQFF.

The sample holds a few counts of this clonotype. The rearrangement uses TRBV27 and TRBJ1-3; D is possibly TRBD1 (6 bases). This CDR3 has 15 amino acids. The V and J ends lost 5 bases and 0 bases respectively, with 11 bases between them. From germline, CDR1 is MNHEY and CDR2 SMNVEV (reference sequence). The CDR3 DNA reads TGTGCCAGCAGTCAGGACAGTAACTCTGGAAACACCATATATTTT. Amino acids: CASSQDSNSGNTIYF.

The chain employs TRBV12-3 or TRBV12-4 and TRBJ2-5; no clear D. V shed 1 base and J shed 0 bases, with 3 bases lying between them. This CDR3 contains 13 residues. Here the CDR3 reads CASSLGYQETQYF. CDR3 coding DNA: TGTGCCAGCAGTTTAGGTTACCAAGAGACCCAGTACTTC.

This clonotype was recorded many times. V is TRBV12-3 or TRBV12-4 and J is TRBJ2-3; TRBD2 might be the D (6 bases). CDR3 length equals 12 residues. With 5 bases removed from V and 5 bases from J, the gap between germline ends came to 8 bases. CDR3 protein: CASSAGGDTQYF. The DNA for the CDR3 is TGTGCCAGCAGTGCCGGGGGAGATACGCAGTATTTT.

The CDR3 here is CASSLWAGVEQETQYF. CDR3 DNA: TGTGCCAGCAGTTTATGGGCAGGGGTGGAACAAGAGACCCAGTACTTC. The chain joins TRBV27 to TRBJ2-5, with a weak D call TRBD1 (6 bases). The CDR3 spans 16 residues. Germline-derived CDR1 and CDR2 are MNHEY and SMNVEV (reference sequence). The V end lost 1 base, the J end lost 2 bases, and 14 bases lay between the germline ends.

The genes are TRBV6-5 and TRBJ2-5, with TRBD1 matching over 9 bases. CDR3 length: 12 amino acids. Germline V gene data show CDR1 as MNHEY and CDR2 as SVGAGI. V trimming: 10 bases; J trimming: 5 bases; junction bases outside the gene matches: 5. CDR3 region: CAIRDREETQYF. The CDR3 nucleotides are TGTGCCATTCGGGACAGGGAGGAGACCCAGTACTTC.

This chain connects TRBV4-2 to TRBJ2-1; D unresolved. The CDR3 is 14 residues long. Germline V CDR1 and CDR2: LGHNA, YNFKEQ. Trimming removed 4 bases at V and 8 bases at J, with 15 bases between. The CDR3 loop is CASSPPLDSHEQFF. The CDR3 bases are TGTGCCAGCAGCCCCCCCTTGGATTCCCATGAGCAGTTCTTC.

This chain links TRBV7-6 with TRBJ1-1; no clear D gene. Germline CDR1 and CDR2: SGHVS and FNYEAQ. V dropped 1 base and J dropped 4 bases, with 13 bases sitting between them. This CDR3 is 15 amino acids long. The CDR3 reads CASSLEEALGTEAFF. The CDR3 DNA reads TGTGCCAGCAGCTTAGAGGAGGCCCTTGGCACTGAAGCTTTCTTT.

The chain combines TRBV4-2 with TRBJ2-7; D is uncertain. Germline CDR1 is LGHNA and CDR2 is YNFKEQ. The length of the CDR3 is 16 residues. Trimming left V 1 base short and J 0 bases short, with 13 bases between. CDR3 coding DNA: TGTGCCAGCAGCCAAGTTGGGCGCAACAGCTCCTACGAGCAGTACTTC. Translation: CASSQVGRNSSYEQYF.

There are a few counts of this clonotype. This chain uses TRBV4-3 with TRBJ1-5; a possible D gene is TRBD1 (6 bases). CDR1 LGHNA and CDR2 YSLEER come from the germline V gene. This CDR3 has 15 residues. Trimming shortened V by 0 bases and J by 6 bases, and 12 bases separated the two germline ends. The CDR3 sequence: CASSQDLIGGQPQHF. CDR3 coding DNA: TGCGCCAGCAGCCAAGATCTCATAGGGGGTCAGCCCCAGCATTTT.

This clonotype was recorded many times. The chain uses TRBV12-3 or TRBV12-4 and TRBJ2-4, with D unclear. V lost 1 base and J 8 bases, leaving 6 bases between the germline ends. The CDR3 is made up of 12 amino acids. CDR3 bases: TGTGCCAGCAGTTTAGAAGGTCACATTCAGTACTTC. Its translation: CASSLEGHIQYF.

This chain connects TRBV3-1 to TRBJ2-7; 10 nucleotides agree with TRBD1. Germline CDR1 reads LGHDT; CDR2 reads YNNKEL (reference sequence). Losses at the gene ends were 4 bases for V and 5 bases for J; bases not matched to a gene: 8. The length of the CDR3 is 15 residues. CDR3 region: CASSPWSGTGDEQYF. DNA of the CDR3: TGTGCCAGCAGCCCCTGGTCCGGGACAGGGGACGAGCAGTACTTC.

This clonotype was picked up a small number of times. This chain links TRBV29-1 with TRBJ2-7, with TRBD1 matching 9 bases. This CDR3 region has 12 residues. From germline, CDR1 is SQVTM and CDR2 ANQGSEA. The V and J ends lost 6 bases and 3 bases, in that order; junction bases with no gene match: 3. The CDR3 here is CSVQGANYEQYF. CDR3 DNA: TGCAGCGTACAGGGGGCTAACTACGAGCAGTACTTC.

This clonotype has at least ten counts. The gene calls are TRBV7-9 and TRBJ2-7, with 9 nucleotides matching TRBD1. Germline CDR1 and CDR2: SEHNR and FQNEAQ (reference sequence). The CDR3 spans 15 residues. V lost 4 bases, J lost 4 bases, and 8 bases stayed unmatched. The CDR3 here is CASSSHGQGKYEQYF. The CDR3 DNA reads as TGTGCCAGCAGCTCGCATGGACAGGGGAAGTACGAGCAGTACTTC. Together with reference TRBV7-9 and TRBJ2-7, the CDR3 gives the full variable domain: DTGVSQNPRHKITKRGQNVTFRCDPISEHNRLYWYRQTLGQGPEFLTYFQNEAQLEKSRLLSDRFSAERPKGSFSTLEIQRTEQGDSAMYLCASSSHGQGKYEQYFGPGTRLTVT.

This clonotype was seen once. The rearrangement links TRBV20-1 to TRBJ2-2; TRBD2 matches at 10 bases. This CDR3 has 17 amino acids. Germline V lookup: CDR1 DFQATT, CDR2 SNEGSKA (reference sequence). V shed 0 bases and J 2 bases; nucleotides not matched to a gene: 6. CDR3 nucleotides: TGCAGTGCTAGAGATTTACTAGCGGGATTAAACACCGGGGAGCTGTTTTTT. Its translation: CSARDLLAGLNTGELFF.

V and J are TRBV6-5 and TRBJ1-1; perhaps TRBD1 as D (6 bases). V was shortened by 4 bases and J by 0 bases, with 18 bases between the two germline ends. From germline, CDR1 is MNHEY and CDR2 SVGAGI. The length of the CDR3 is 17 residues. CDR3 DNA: TGTGCCAGCAGTTCCATCGACAGGCGCCCCCTGAACACTGAAGCTTTCTTT. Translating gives CASSSIDRRPLNTEAFF.

The CDR3: CAISVYNRSYNEQFF. The CDR3 coding sequence is TGTGCCATCAGTGTTTATAACCGCTCCTACAATGAGCAGTTCTTC. The chain couples TRBV10-3 to TRBJ2-1; D not resolved. Germline V lookup: CDR1 ENHRY, CDR2 SYGVKD. CDR3 length: 15 amino acids. Between the trimmed V and J ends, which lost 4 bases and 0 bases, there was a span of 10 bases.

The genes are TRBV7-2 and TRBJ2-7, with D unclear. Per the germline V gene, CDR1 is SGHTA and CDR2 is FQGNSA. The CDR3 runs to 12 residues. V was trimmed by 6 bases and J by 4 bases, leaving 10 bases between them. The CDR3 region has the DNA TGTGCCAGCAGTCAAATCAGGTACGAGCAGTACTTC. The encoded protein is CASSQIRYEQYF. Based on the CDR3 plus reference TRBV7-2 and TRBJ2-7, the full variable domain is GAGVSQSPSNKVTEKGKDVELRCDPISGHTALYWYRQSLGQGLEFLIYFQGNSAPDKSGLPSDRFSAERTGGSVSTLTIQRTQQEDSAVYLCASSQIRYEQYFGPGTRLTVT.

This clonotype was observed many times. This chain's CDR3 is CANGTDPSTDTQYF. Here the CDR3 DNA reads TGTGCCAACGGGACAGATCCTAGCACAGATACGCAGTATTTT. The chain employs TRBV24-1 and TRBJ2-3; 7 bases agree with TRBD1. Trimming removed 11 bases from V and 0 bases from J; junction bases left unmatched: 7. This CDR3 is built from 14 residues. Germline V CDR1 and CDR2: KGHDR, SFDVKD.

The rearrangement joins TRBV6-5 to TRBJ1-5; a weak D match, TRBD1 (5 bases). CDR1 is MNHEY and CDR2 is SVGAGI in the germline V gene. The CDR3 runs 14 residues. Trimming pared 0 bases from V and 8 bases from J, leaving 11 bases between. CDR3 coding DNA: TGTGCCAGCAGTTACTCGGCGGGGACGGAGCCCCAGCATTTT. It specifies CASSYSAGTEPQHF.

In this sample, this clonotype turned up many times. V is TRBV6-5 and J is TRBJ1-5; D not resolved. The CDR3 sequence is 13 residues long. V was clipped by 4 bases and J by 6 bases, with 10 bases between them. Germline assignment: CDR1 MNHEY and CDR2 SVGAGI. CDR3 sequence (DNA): TGTGCCAGCAGTTCCAATTATTTTCAGCCCCAGCATTTT. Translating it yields CASSSNYFQPQHF.

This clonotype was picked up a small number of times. The CDR3, as DNA: TGTGCCAGCAGCCCACGACTCGGACTAGCGGGAGGCCCAGTACAAGAGACCCAGTACTTC. It translates to CASSPRLGLAGGPVQETQYF. The V gene is TRBV11-1, the J gene TRBJ2-5; 14 bases fit TRBD2. With V trimmed by 5 bases and J by 2 bases, 16 bases remained unmatched. Per germline, CDR1 SGHAT and CDR2 FQDESV (reference sequence). The CDR3 runs 20 residues.

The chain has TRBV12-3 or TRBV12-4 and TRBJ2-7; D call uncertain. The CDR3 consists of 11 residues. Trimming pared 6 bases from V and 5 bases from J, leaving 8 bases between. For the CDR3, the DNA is TGTGCCAGCAGCTATTTGAACGAGCAGTACTTC. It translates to CASSYLNEQYF.

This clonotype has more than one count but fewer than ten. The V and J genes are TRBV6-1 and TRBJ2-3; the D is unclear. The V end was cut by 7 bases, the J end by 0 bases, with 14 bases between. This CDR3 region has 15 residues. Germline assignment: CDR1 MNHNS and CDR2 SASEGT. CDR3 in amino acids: CASNNGPASTDTQYF. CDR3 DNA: TGTGCCAGCAACAACGGGCCAGCTAGCACAGATACGCAGTATTTT.

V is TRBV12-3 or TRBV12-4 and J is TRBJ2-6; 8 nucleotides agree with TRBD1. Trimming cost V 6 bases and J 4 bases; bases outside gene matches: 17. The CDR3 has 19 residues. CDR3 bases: TGTGCCAGCAGCTCCCTCGGACAGGGTTCGATTTGGGGGGCCAACGTCCTGACTTTC. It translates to CASSSLGQGSIWGANVLTF.

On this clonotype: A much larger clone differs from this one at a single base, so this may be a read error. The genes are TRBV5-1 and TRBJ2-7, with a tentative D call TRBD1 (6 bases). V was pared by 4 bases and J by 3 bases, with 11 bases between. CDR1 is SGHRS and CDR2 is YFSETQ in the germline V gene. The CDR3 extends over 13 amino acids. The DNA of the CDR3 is TGCGCCAGCAGCCAGGGGTCGAACTACGAGCAGTACTTC. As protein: CASSQGSNYEQYF. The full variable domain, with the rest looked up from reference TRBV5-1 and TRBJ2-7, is KAGVTQTPRYLIKTRGQQVTLSCSPISGHRSVSWYQQTPGQGLQFLFEYFSETQRNKGNFPGRFSGRQFSNSRSEMNVSTLELGDSALYLCASSQGSNYEQYFGPGTRLTVT.

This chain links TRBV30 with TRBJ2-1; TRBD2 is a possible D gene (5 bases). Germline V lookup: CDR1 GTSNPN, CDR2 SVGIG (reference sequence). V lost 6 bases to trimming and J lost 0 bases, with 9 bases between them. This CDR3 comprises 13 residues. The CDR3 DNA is TGTGCCTGCTACCGGGACTCCTACAATGAGCAGTTCTTC. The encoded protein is CACYRDSYNEQFF.

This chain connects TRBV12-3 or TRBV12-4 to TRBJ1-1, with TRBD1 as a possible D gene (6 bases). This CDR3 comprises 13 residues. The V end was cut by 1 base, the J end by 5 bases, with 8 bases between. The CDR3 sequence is CASSLGTGTEAFF. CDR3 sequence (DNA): TGTGCCAGCAGTTTAGGCACAGGGACTGAAGCTTTCTTT.